This T cell receptor (beta chain) comes out of a study of blood T cell repertoires in COVID-19. Cohort 3 recovery required two negative PCRs, clearance, or symptom resolution. Here immunoSEQ multiplex PCR was the method, and the copy in TCRdb shows in-frame clones only, minus some. The sample carries about 270,000 clones, around 90% recorded once. The CDR3 length is 14 residues. Germline values: CDR1 SNHLY, CDR2 FYNNEI. Unmatched junction bases numbered 6, after V lost 2 bases and J lost 7 bases. The sequence derives from a woman aged 25 to 45 who had recovered from COVID-19. What was sequenced was PBMCs or T cells enriched from blood (not recorded which). The V call is TRBV2, the J call TRBJ2-7; 9 positions agree with TRBD2. This CDR3 reads CASSERAGGREQYF. Written as DNA, the CDR3 is TGTGCCAGCAGTGAAAGAGCGGGAGGAAGGGAGCAGTACTTC.